This TCR beta chain was documented in a study of shared clonotypes between healthy human individuals (dated by TCRdb to the early 2020s). Concerning the study at large: A few men and two women, aged 18 to 49 years, made up the cohort. For each donor, CD4 naive and CD4 memory were each given three plates, CD8 naive was given two plates, and CD8 memory was given one plate. To estimate repertoire size and how much clonotype sharing occurs between individuals, the study deeply sequenced the blood TCR repertoires of roughly 5 healthy adults. Different laboratories and diverse techniques were used to prepare libraries and sequence TCR repertoires, to increase sequencing depth and limit assay-specific biases. Per donor, leukapheresis produced somewhere between about 0.94 and 9.5 billion PBMCs. General findings and caveats noted by the study authors: Sampling was limited to blood, and TCR repertoires in tissue likely differ from TCR repertoires in blood. The genetic and exposure-history diversity represented was limited by the small number of donors. Clonotypes shared by all four sorted-subset donors showed higher generation probabilities than non-shared clonotypes. When a few donors were compared, the shared fraction of clonotypes was about 5.2% for naive CD4, over 3% for naive CD8, 2% to 2.5% for memory CD4, and under 0.5% for memory CD8. Incomplete sequencing was indicated by rarefaction of sorted-subset datasets, despite the large sequencing depth. Based on pairwise subsampling, the degree of clonotype sharing among donors was expected to be affected by sequencing depth. Naive subsets generally had larger estimated clonotype richness than memory subsets did.

Using the deep immunoSEQ assay, TCR CDR3 regions were amplified from genomic DNA by multiplex PCR. For each cell subset, the extracted genomic DNA was distributed evenly across all wells of several immunoSEQ 96-well plates, and each plate served as one replicate. For sorted subsets, each replicate PCR was loaded with roughly 0.2 ug genomic DNA, equivalent to 30,000 to 35,000 T cell genomes. The purified libraries were quantified using a Qubit 3.0 fluorometer, sized with a Bioanalyzer 2100, and then quantified again using the KAPA Library Quantification kit. A separate single-read 150-cycle Illumina NextSeq 550 flow cell was used to sequence each immunoSEQ 96-well plate. Turning to the authors' computational methods: Because only junctional sequences without quality scores were contained in the immunoSEQ output, filtering matching that applied to full-length reads could not be performed. Sequences were annotated with PyIR, a Python wrapper for IgBLAST v1.9, and V/J genes and CDR3 were assigned using IMGT germline references. Reads were filtered out if the reads had weak V/J assignments (E-value above 1e-6), no CDR3, stop codons, out-of-frame junctions, or ambiguous translated residues. A V3J clonotype was defined by an identical inferred V gene, J gene, and CDR3 amino acid sequence. Percentage overlap between repertoires was calculated by dividing the number of shared unique clonotypes by the size of the smaller repertoire. Richness of each repertoire was evaluated using RTK rarefaction, the Chao1 estimator, and Recon v2.1 estimates of unobserved clonotypes. Generation probabilities for all TCRbeta clonotypes obtained by the gDNA method from a few donors were computed using OLGA. Here the immuneACCESS table is served through TCRdb, limited to in-frame sequences with V and J called. Missing clones are a known gap in these copies; in checked studies unresolved V genes cover under half, and the rest lacks a known reason. For V, J and clone size, that table is used; D and trimming come from the DNA. The sample table contains approximately 1.9 million clones; only one count was recorded for just under 95% of them. The ten largest clones add up to about 1.6% of the sample.

For the CD8 naive samples, CD45RO-negative cells were positively selected for CCR7, yielding a CD45RA+CCR7+ population from which TemRA cells were excluded. The donors were healthy, HIV-negative adults with no recently reported acute infections or vaccinations. Every donor was a Caucasian adult living in Nashville, Tennessee, USA. After blood collection by leukapheresis, PBMCs were isolated using Ficoll-Histopaque density gradient centrifugation and then cryopreserved in the vapor phase of liquid nitrogen. Analytical flow cytometry was used to check the purity and quantity of every magnetically sorted T cell population. Genomic DNA was isolated from every sorted fraction and measured by UV absorbance on a Nanodrop 2000c. Only a few counts were recorded for this clone. The clone's antigen remains unknown. No base quality information exists; no much larger clone differs at one position. V trim: 6 bases; J trim: 4 bases; unmatched bases: 7. CDR1 is given as MNHEY and CDR2 as SMNVEV, both from the germline V gene (reference sequence). The cysteine opens and the phenylalanine closes a CDR3 of 16 amino acids. CDR3 DNA only is kept here, 48 bases in frame from base 1.

The origin of this receptor is a man aged 18 to 29 in good health. Some clones in this sample may be carry-over from other donors' samples. The V gene is TRBV27 and the J gene is TRBJ2-3; 13 bases in the junction line up with TRBD2. Sequenced material: naive CD8+ T cells from PBMCs. The cell subset or site label, read with the paper, signifies: CD45RA+CCR7+. CDR3 reads: CASRRTSGSLADTQYF. The nucleotide sequence reads TGTGCCAGCAGGAGGACTAGCGGGAGCCTCGCAGATACGCAGTATTTT.